These 10 T cell receptor beta chains originate from one sample sequenced in a study of cytomegalovirus exposure and HLA in healthy donors (dated by TCRdb to about 2017). The receptor library was made with the immunoSEQ multiplex PCR assay. For the multiplex PCR, a mixture combining 60 forward primers for TCR Vbeta segments and 13 reverse primers for TCR Jbeta segments was used. TCRdb took over this immuneACCESS table, retaining in-frame rearrangements with V and J assigned. Such tables are incomplete; in checked studies, under half of the missing clones stem from an unresolved V gene, and the remainder is unexplained. For this sample the table gives roughly 100,000 clones, of which 76% were detected only once. Around 4.4% of the sample belongs to the ten largest clones. Sequenced: PBMCs. The source is a man aged 35-49 years in good health and CMV-seronegative.

The chain combines TRBV6-5 with TRBJ2-5; 7 positions match TRBD1. Germline V gene data show CDR1 as MNHEY and CDR2 as SVGAGI. This CDR3 region has 13 residues. V gave up 8 bases and J gave up 1 base; unmatched junction bases: 4. DNA of the CDR3: TGTGCCAGCTATAGGGACAGCCAAGAGACCCAGTACTTC. Residues: CASYRDSQETQYF.

This chain joins TRBV19 and TRBJ2-3, with 8 bases lining up with TRBD1. The CDR3 extends over 16 amino acids. V lost 5 bases, J lost 1 base, and 8 bases stayed unmatched. The germline CDR1 and CDR2 sequences are LNHDA and SQIVND (reference sequence). The CDR3 DNA sequence: TGTGCCAGTAGTCCTGGGGACAGGAGTCGCACAGATACGCAGTATTTT. This encodes CASSPGDRSRTDTQYF.

For this clone: Within the sample, other DNA sequences also encode this same CDR3. The genes are TRBV4-3 and TRBJ2-5, with D tentatively TRBD2 (6 bases). The germline gives CDR1 LGHNA, CDR2 YSLEER. CDR3 length: 14 amino acids. V lost 1 base and J lost 5, with 11 bases in between. The CDR3 region has the DNA TGCGCCAGCAGCCAAGGGACGAGCGGGGAGACCCAGTACTTC. This codes for CASSQGTSGETQYF.

The chain has TRBV6-1 and TRBJ1-4; 8 bases match TRBD1. In germline, CDR1 is MNHNS, CDR2 SASEGT. This CDR3 is built from 15 residues. Germline trimming cut 2 bases from V and 3 bases from J; bases unmatched to any gene: 2. The CDR3 reads CASSETGGPNEKLFF. DNA of the CDR3: TGTGCCAGCAGTGAAACAGGGGGGCCTAATGAAAAACTGTTTTTT.

The gene calls are TRBV18 and TRBJ2-1; TRBD2 agrees at 11 bases. The V segment lost 2 bases and the J segment 4 bases; nucleotides outside the gene matches: 4. This CDR3 comprises 16 residues. Germline loops: CDR1 KGHSH, CDR2 LQKENI. The chain's CDR3 is CASSPTGTSGYNEQFF. CDR3 sequence (DNA): TGTGCCAGCTCACCAACCGGGACTAGCGGTTACAATGAGCAGTTCTTC.

This chain connects TRBV9 to TRBJ1-4; possibly TRBD1 for D (5 bases). CDR1 is SGDLS, CDR2 YYNGEE, per germline. V lost 6 bases, J lost 4 bases, and 19 bases lay in between. This CDR3 comprises 16 residues. DNA for the CDR3: TGTGCCAGCACCAAAGGAGAAGGGGCCCGTAATGAAAAACTGTTTTTT. This codes for CASTKGEGARNEKLFF. The complete variable domain, with remaining parts taken from reference TRBV9 and TRBJ1-4, reads DSGVTQTPKHLITATGQRVTLRCSPRSGDLSVYWYQQSLDQGLQFLIQYYNGEERAKGNILERFSAQQFPDLHSELNLSSLELGDSALYFCASTKGEGARNEKLFFGSGTQLSVL.

V gene TRBV5-1 combines with J gene TRBJ1-1; D unclear. This CDR3 region has 14 residues. The germline CDR1 and CDR2 sequences are SGHRS and YFSETQ. Trimming shortened V by 4 bases and J by 0 bases, and 10 bases separated the two germline ends. This chain's CDR3 is CASSGGRMNTEAFF. The CDR3 bases are TGCGCCAGCAGCGGAGGACGGATGAACACTGAAGCTTTCTTT.

This rearrangement joins TRBV7-6 to TRBJ1-1; a weak D match, TRBD1 (6 bases). The CDR3 length is 13 residues. Per the germline V gene, CDR1 is SGHVS and CDR2 is FNYEAQ. Trimming cost V 7 bases and J 2 bases, with 11 bases left between them. The CDR3 region has the DNA TGTGCCAGCATCCAGACAGGAAACACTGAAGCTTTCTTT. Translated: CASIQTGNTEAFF.

The J gene is TRBJ1-6, the V gene TRBV11-2, with a weak D call TRBD1 (5 bases). The V and J ends lost 3 bases and 7 bases respectively, with 10 bases between them. Germline CDR1 and CDR2: SGHAT and FQNNGV. The CDR3 length is 14 residues. This CDR3 reads CASSFGGGNSPLHF. The CDR3 DNA reads as TGTGCCAGCAGCTTCGGGGGGGGGAATTCACCCCTCCACTTT. Full variable domain (rest looked up from reference TRBV11-2 and TRBJ1-6): EAGVAQSPRYKIIEKRQSVAFWCNPISGHATLYWYQQILGQGPKLLIQFQNNGVVDDSQLPKDRFSAERLKGVDSTLKIQPAKLEDSAVYLCASSFGGGNSPLHFGNGTRLTVT.

V usage is TRBV7-3 and J usage is TRBJ2-2, with 9 nucleotides matching TRBD1. Germline V gene lookup returns CDR1 SGHTA and CDR2 FQGTGA. The CDR3 runs 16 residues. J was trimmed by 7 bases and V by 1 base; bases with no gene match: 7. CDR3 sequence: CASSLRTGAAGGELFF. The CDR3 bases are TGTGCCAGCAGCTTAAGGACAGGGGCAGCGGGCGGGGAGCTGTTTTTT.